This T cell receptor beta chain was identified during a study of T cell repertoires in cytomegalovirus infection. Study in general: Recently described HLA-C-restricted plus well-studied HLA-B-restricted CMV epitopes were used. CMV infection plus the matching HLA type was flagged by public TCR beta signatures.

TCRdb passed the reads through MiXCR, listing each CDR3 protein once. This table has some 590,000 distinct CDR3 sequences, 40% appearing once. Trimming took 5 bases from V and 9 from J; bases not matched to a gene: 15. This CDR3 is built from 16 residues. Germline loops: CDR1 SGHVS, CDR2 FNYEAQ. This clonotype was found a few times. What it recognizes is unknown. Findings and limits, study-wide: Cumulated frequencies of public TCR beta families served to identify carriers of CMV plus the relevant HLA. The response measured ex vivo was dominated by TCR beta clonotypes (HLA-C-restricted and CMV-specific).

The material sequenced was cultured PBMCs, taken from culture after CMV antigen stimulation. This chain connects TRBV7-6 to TRBJ2-1, with 8 bases lining up with TRBD2. The source is a human donor in good health (CMV status not recorded). Some clones in this sample may be carry-over from other donors' samples. In DNA form, the CDR3 reads TGTGCCAGCAGCCTCCGGGCGGGGGGCGACGAGGGTGAGCAGTTCTTC. This codes for CASSLRAGGDEGEQFF.